The 29 T cell receptor beta chains reported below all come from one sample, sequenced in a study of shared clonotypes between healthy human individuals. Clones were sequenced by immunoSEQ multiplex PCR, and TCRdb holds only the in-frame ones, with some missing. The sample lists about half a million clones, 75% to 85% seen once, with roughly 13% in the top ten. Material for sequencing was PBMCs. These receptor sequences come from a woman in her forties in good health. Some clones in this sample may be carry-over from other donors' samples.

This clone was seen only a few times. The chain couples TRBV29-1 to TRBJ2-2, with 7 bases that match TRBD2. Germline V gives CDR1 SQVTM, CDR2 ANQGSEA. Trimming removed 3 bases from V and 5 bases from J; junction bases left unmatched: 9. The CDR3 has 15 residues. The CDR3 DNA follows: TGCAGCGTTGACGGCGGGAAAGCGGGGACCGGGGAGCTGTTTTTT. It specifies CSVDGGKAGTGELFF.

Remarks on this clone: Other DNA sequences of this sample code for an identical CDR3. The V and J genes are TRBV5-5 and TRBJ2-2; D may be TRBD2 (5 bases). Per germline, CDR1 SGHKS and CDR2 YYEKEE (reference sequence). The CDR3 is 15 amino acids. V lost 0 bases and J 1 base, leaving 7 bases between the germline ends. This CDR3 is CASSLGTLNTGELFF. CDR3 bases: TGTGCCAGCAGCTTGGGGACTTTGAACACCGGGGAGCTGTTTTTT. The whole variable domain, remainder taken from reference TRBV5-5 and TRBJ2-2, is DAGVTQSPTHLIKTRGQQVTLRCSPISGHKSVSWYQQVLGQGPQFIFQYYEKEERGRGNFPDRFSARQFPNYSSELNVNALLLGDSALYLCASSLGTLNTGELFFGEGSRLTVL.

The chain couples TRBV6-6 to TRBJ2-3, with D perhaps given as TRBD1 or TRBD2 (5 bases each). Trimming left V 6 bases short and J 0 bases short, with 10 bases between. CDR1 is MNHNY and CDR2 is SVGAGI in the germline V gene (reference sequence). The CDR3 covers 14 residues. In DNA, the CDR3 is TGTGCCAGCAGCCGGGGCTATAGCACAGATACGCAGTATTTT. Its translation is CASSRGYSTDTQYF.

As regards this clone: The junction departs from germline at one end; a sequencing error may be responsible. The rearrangement uses TRBV27 and TRBJ2-1, with D tentatively TRBD1 (7 bases). The CDR3 covers 14 residues. CDR1 MNHEY and CDR2 SMNVEV come from the germline V gene (reference sequence). The CDR3 nucleotides are TGTGCCAGCAGTTTACAGGGGGGTCGGGTAGGTATGATCTTC. Protein sequence: CASSLQGGRVGMIF.

The rearrangement joins TRBV7-9 to TRBJ1-3, with D perhaps matching TRBD1 (5 bases). The CDR3 runs 13 residues. With 3 bases removed from V and 4 bases from J, the gap between germline ends came to 7 bases. Germline CDR1 SEHNR, CDR2 FQNEAQ (reference sequence). The CDR3 reads CASSFTGGNTIYF. CDR3 DNA: TGTGCCAGCAGCTTTACAGGCGGAAACACCATATATTTT.

The chain uses TRBV2 and TRBJ2-7; D perhaps matches TRBD2 (5 bases). In germline, CDR1 is SNHLY, CDR2 FYNNEI. CDR3 length: 15 residues. V lost 8 bases, J lost 2 bases, and 19 bases lay in between. CDR3 sequence: CASLAEASPTYEQYF. The DNA of the CDR3 is TGTGCCAGCCTTGCTGAGGCTAGCCCAACCTACGAGCAGTACTTC.

This rearrangement joins TRBV7-6 to TRBJ2-7; weak D call: TRBD1 (6 bases). Germline assignment: CDR1 SGHVS and CDR2 FNYEAQ. Trimming shortened V by 0 bases and J by 3 bases, and 6 bases separated the two germline ends. The CDR3 consists of 13 residues. The CDR3 DNA is TGTGCCAGCAGCTTAGCGGACAGCTACGAGCAGTACTTC. Amino acids: CASSLADSYEQYF.

This rearrangement joins TRBV7-7 to TRBJ2-7, with D perhaps matching TRBD1 (5 bases). Germline lookup yields CDR1 SSHAT and CDR2 FNYEAQ (reference sequence). The CDR3 runs to 13 residues. V dropped 0 bases and J dropped 3 bases, with 6 bases sitting between them. The chain's CDR3 is CASSLAQGYEQYF. CDR3 coding DNA: TGTGCCAGCAGCTTAGCCCAGGGCTACGAGCAGTACTTC.

The rearrangement links TRBV6-1 to TRBJ2-5, with D perhaps matching TRBD1 or TRBD2 (5 bases each). This CDR3 spans 14 amino acids. V was trimmed by 1 base and J by 5 bases, leaving 11 bases between them. The germline CDR1 and CDR2 sequences are MNHNS and SASEGT. CDR3 bases: TGTGCCAGCAGTGAAGGGGGGAGTGGGGAGACCCAGTACTTC. Translation: CASSEGGSGETQYF.

With regard to this clone: Other DNA sequences in this sample translate to the same CDR3. V gene TRBV5-1 combines with J gene TRBJ2-5; D is ambiguous. From germline, CDR1 is SGHRS and CDR2 YFSETQ. The V end lost 2 bases, the J end lost 5 bases, and 4 bases lay between the germline ends. CDR3 length: 11 amino acids. The CDR3 loop reads CASSLQETQYF. The CDR3 DNA reads as TGCGCCAGCAGCTTACAGGAGACCCAGTACTTC.

The gene calls are TRBV5-6 and TRBJ2-1; either TRBD1 or TRBD2 may supply D (5 bases each). Between the trimmed V and J ends, which lost 4 bases and 3 bases, there was a span of 11 bases. Germline CDR1 reads SGHDT; CDR2 reads YYEEEE. The CDR3 totals 14 residues. This chain's CDR3 is CASSTRQFYNEQFF. As DNA, the CDR3 is TGTGCCAGCAGCACTAGACAGTTCTACAATGAGCAGTTCTTC. Full variable domain (outside the CDR3, taken from reference TRBV5-6 and TRBJ2-1): DAGVTQSPTHLIKTRGQQVTLRCSPKSGHDTVSWYQQALGQGPQFIFQYYEEEERQRGNFPDRFSGHQFPNYSSELNVNALLLGDSALYLCASSTRQFYNEQFFGPGTRLTVL.

This clone has a handful of counts. This chain uses TRBV7-8 with TRBJ1-3, with D possibly matching TRBD1 (6 bases). V was cut by 4 bases and J by 3 bases, with 22 bases left in between. CDR1 SGHVS and CDR2 FQNEAQ come from the germline V gene. CDR3 length: 18 residues. Here the CDR3 DNA reads TGTGCCAGCAGCTCCATATTGGGAGGGGGGGCTTTTGGAAACACCATATATTTT. It is translated as CASSSILGGGAFGNTIYF.

Comments on this clone: At the DNA level, this CDR3 is encoded by other sequences in the same sample as well. V usage is TRBV19 and J usage is TRBJ2-3; TRBD2 matches 7 bases. The ends lost 1 base at V and 6 bases at J; junction bases unmatched: 4. This CDR3 has 14 amino acids. From germline, CDR1 is LNHDA and CDR2 SQIVND (reference sequence). CDR3 loop: CASSIGAGEDTQYF. CDR3 nucleotides: TGTGCCAGTAGTATAGGGGCGGGAGAGGATACGCAGTATTTT.

The chain recombines TRBV7-3 with TRBJ2-3, with D uncertain. The CDR3 consists of 12 residues. Trimming took 2 bases from V and 4 from J, leaving 4 bases between them. Germline CDR1 reads SGHTA; CDR2 reads FQGTGA. The CDR3: CASSLFADTQYF. DNA of the CDR3: TGTGCCAGCAGCTTATTCGCAGATACGCAGTATTTT. The full variable domain, with the rest looked up from reference TRBV7-3 and TRBJ2-3, is GAGVSQTPSNKVTEKGKYVELRCDPISGHTALYWYRQSLGQGPEFLIYFQGTGAADDSGLPNDRFFAVRPEGSVSTLKIQRTERGDSAVYLCASSLFADTQYFGPGTRLTVL.

This chain links TRBV15 with TRBJ2-7; D may be TRBD1 or TRBD2 (6 bases each). Trimming cost V 1 base and J 2 bases, with 18 bases left between them. The V gene's germline CDR1 is LNHNV and CDR2 YYDKDF (reference sequence). This CDR3 spans 17 amino acids. The CDR3 spells CATSRGDSGGGTYEQYF. The CDR3 nucleotides read TGTGCCACCAGCAGAGGGGATAGCGGAGGGGGAACCTACGAGCAGTACTTC.

As for this clone: At the DNA level, this CDR3 is encoded by other sequences in the same sample as well. The rearrangement links TRBV5-1 to TRBJ2-3; no firm D call. Germline values: CDR1 SGHRS, CDR2 YFSETQ. This CDR3 has 13 amino acids. V gave up 2 bases and J gave up 1 base, with 5 bases separating them. In nucleotides, the CDR3 is TGCGCCAGCAGCTTTTCGGGCACAGATACGCAGTATTTT. The encoded protein is CASSFSGTDTQYF. The whole variable domain, remainder taken from reference TRBV5-1 and TRBJ2-3, is KAGVTQTPRYLIKTRGQQVTLSCSPISGHRSVSWYQQTPGQGLQFLFEYFSETQRNKGNFPGRFSGRQFSNSRSEMNVSTLELGDSALYLCASSFSGTDTQYFGPGTRLTVL.

This clone appeared a single time. The rearrangement links TRBV9 to TRBJ1-2; unclear D gene. The CDR3 runs to 14 residues. Trimming removed 1 base at V and 6 bases at J, with 13 bases between. Germline lookup yields CDR1 SGDLS and CDR2 YYNGEE. This chain's CDR3 is CASSVSPGWDGYTF. CDR3 nucleotides: TGTGCCAGCAGCGTATCGCCGGGGTGGGATGGCTACACCTTC.

This clone has just one count. This sequence joins TRBV5-1 and TRBJ2-7; 8 nucleotides align to TRBD1. V gave up 5 bases and J gave up 4 bases; unmatched junction bases: 8. In germline, CDR1 is SGHRS, CDR2 YFSETQ. This CDR3 contains 14 residues. As DNA, the CDR3 is TGCGCCAGCAGTTTCGACAGGGGTAGTTACGAGCAGTACTTC. Translated, it gives CASSFDRGSYEQYF.

The V gene is TRBV29-1, the J gene TRBJ2-2; 9 bases line up with TRBD2. Germline V lookup: CDR1 SQVTM, CDR2 ANQGSEA. V dropped 7 bases and J dropped 1; count of bases not matched to a gene: 4. The CDR3 covers 14 residues. The DNA for the CDR3 is TGCAGCGGACAAGCGGGAGGGAACACCGGGGAGCTGTTTTTT. This gives the protein CSGQAGGNTGELFF.

The chain carries TRBV25-1 and TRBJ1-3; D is undetermined. Germline CDR1 MGHDK, CDR2 SYGVNS. This CDR3 has 14 amino acids. Trimming took off 2 bases at V and 2 bases at J, with 7 bases between the two ends. The CDR3 bases are TGTGCCAGCAGTGAAATCAGACCTGGAAACACCATATATTTT. It codes for CASSEIRPGNTIYF.

V and J are TRBV6-1 and TRBJ1-5; TRBD1 matches at 10 bases. With V trimmed by 5 bases and J by 7 bases, 8 bases remained unmatched. CDR1 is MNHNS and CDR2 is SASEGT in the germline V gene. The CDR3 has 15 amino acids. CDR3 region: CASSKRTGGEQPQHF. The CDR3 nucleotides are TGTGCCAGCAGTAAACGGACAGGGGGGGAACAGCCCCAGCATTTT.

The chain uses TRBV18 and TRBJ1-2; D uncertain. The V and J ends lost 5 bases and 0 bases respectively, with 16 bases between them. CDR3 length: 16 amino acids. Germline-derived CDR1 and CDR2 are KGHSH and LQKENI. This CDR3 reads CASSSPRNSANYGYTF. Written as DNA, the CDR3 is TGTGCCAGCTCATCTCCACGTAACAGCGCTAACTATGGCTACACCTTC.

This chain connects TRBV7-9 to TRBJ2-3; no definite D call. This CDR3 comprises 14 residues. With 1 base removed from V and 0 bases from J, the gap between germline ends came to 5 bases. The germline CDR1 and CDR2 sequences are SEHNR and FQNEAQ (reference sequence). This CDR3 is CASSLVVSTDTQYF. For the CDR3, the DNA is TGTGCCAGCAGCTTAGTAGTAAGCACAGATACGCAGTATTTT. Using reference TRBV7-9 and TRBJ2-3 for the parts outside the CDR3, the full variable domain is DTGVSQNPRHKITKRGQNVTFRCDPISEHNRLYWYRQTLGQGPEFLTYFQNEAQLEKSRLLSDRFSAERPKGSFSTLEIQRTEQGDSAMYLCASSLVVSTDTQYFGPGTRLTVL.

The J gene is TRBJ2-1, the V gene TRBV5-6, with 7 bases that match TRBD2. The CDR3 has 16 amino acids. Germline V gene sequence: CDR1 SGHDT, CDR2 YYEEEE. V gave up 3 bases and J gave up 4 bases; unmatched junction bases: 10. The CDR3 here is CASSYSSGRQYNEQFF. CDR3 DNA sequence: TGTGCCAGCAGCTATTCTAGCGGCCGACAGTACAATGAGCAGTTCTTC.

The chain links TRBV28 to TRBJ2-6, with 8 bases identical to TRBD1. Germline CDR1 and CDR2: MDHEN and SYDVKM. The CDR3 runs 16 residues. The V segment lost 8 bases and the J segment 1 base; nucleotides outside the gene matches: 7. CDR3 protein: CASQPQGASGANVLTF. The CDR3 DNA reads TGTGCCAGCCAACCTCAGGGGGCGTCTGGGGCCAACGTCCTGACTTTC. The complete variable domain, with remaining parts taken from reference TRBV28 and TRBJ2-6, reads DVKVTQSSRYLVKRTGEKVFLECVQDMDHENMFWYRQDPGLGLRLIYFSYDVKMKEKGDIPEGYSVSREKKERFSLILESASTNQTSMYLCASQPQGASGANVLTFGAGSRLTVL.

The gene calls are TRBV21-1 and TRBJ2-3. TRBV21-1 is reported as a pseudogene. The CDR3 loop spans 19 amino acids. The CDR3 nucleotides are TGTGCCAGCAGCAAATACCCCCCTGGGGAGGGGGCGAGGACAGATACGCAGTATTTT. The encoded protein is CASSKYPPGEGARTDTQYF.

The V gene is TRBV11-1, the J gene TRBJ2-7, with 9 bases lining up with TRBD1. CDR1 and CDR2 (germline): SGHAT, FQDESV (reference sequence). This CDR3 contains 13 residues. Trimming cost V 3 bases and J 6 bases; bases outside gene matches: 3. CDR3 loop: CASSLDRGGEQYF. The CDR3 DNA reads TGTGCCAGCAGCTTGGACAGGGGCGGCGAGCAGTACTTC.

This clone was seen more than once but under ten times. The rearrangement joins TRBV30 to TRBJ2-6; no reliable D call. Germline assignment: CDR1 GTSNPN and CDR2 SVGIG (reference sequence). Trimming left V 4 bases short and J 0 bases short, with 7 bases between. The CDR3 sequence is 14 residues long. Here the CDR3 DNA reads TGTGCCTGGAAGTGGGTCTCTGGGGCCAACGTCCTGACTTTC. Its translation: CAWKWVSGANVLTF.

This sequence joins TRBV11-2 and TRBJ2-3, with 7 bases fitting TRBD2. Germline V gene data show CDR1 as SGHAT and CDR2 as FQNNGV. CDR3 length equals 15 residues. V was clipped by 5 bases and J by 0 bases; unmatched bases: 5. In DNA, the CDR3 is TGTGCCAGCAGCCGGGACTACGGTAGCACAGATACGCAGTATTTT. This codes for CASSRDYGSTDTQYF. Full variable domain (outside the CDR3, taken from reference TRBV11-2 and TRBJ2-3): EAGVAQSPRYKIIEKRQSVAFWCNPISGHATLYWYQQILGQGPKLLIQFQNNGVVDDSQLPKDRFSAERLKGVDSTLKIQPAKLEDSAVYLCASSRDYGSTDTQYFGPGTRLTVL.